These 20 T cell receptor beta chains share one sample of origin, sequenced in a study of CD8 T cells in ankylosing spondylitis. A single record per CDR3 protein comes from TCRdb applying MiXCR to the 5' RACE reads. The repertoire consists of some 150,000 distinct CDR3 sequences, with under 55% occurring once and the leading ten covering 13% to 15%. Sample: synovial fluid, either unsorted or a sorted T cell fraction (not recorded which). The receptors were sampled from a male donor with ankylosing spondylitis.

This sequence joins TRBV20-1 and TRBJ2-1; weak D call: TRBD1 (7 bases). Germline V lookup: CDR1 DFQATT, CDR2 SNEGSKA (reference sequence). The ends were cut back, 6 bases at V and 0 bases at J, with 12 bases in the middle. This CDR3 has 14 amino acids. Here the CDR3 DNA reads TGCAGTGCCCCAGGGGGGAGCTCCTACAATGAGCAGTTCTTC. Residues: CSAPGGSSYNEQFF.

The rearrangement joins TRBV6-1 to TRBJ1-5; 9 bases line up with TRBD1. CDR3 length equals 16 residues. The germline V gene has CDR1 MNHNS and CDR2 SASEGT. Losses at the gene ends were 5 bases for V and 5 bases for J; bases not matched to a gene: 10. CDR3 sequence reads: CASSPTGGAGYQPQHF. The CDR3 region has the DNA TGTGCCAGCAGTCCTACAGGGGGCGCGGGTTATCAGCCCCAGCATTTT.

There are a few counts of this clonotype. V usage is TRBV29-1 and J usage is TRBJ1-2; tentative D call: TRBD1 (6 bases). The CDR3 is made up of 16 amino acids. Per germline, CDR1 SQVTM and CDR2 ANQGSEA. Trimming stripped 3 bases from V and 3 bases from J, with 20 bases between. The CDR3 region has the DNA TGCAGCGTTGAGGCCGGGACAAGGGATTTCGACTATGGCTACACCTTC. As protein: CSVEAGTRDFDYGYTF.

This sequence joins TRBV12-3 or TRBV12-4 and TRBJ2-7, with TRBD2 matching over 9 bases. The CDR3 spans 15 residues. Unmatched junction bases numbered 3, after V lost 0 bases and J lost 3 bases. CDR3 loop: CASSLASGSVYEQYF. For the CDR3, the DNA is TGTGCCAGCAGTTTAGCTAGCGGGAGCGTCTACGAGCAGTACTTC.

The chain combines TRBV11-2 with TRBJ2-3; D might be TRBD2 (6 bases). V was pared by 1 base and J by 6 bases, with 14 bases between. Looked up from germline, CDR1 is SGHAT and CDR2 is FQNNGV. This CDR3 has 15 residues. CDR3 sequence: CASSLGLEGQDTQYF. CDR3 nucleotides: TGTGCCAGCAGCTTAGGACTAGAGGGTCAGGATACGCAGTATTTT.

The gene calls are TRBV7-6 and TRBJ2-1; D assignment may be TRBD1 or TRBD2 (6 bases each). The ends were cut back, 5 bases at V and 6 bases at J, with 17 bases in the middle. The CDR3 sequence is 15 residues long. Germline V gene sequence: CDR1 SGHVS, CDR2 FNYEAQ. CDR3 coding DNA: TGTGCCAGCAGCCCAGGGTTTGGGGGGCCCAATGAGCAGTTCTTC. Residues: CASSPGFGGPNEQFF.

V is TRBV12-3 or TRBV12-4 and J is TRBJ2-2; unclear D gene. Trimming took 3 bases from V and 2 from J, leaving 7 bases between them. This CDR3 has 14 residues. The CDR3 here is CASSFVANTGELFF. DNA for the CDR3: TGTGCCAGCAGTTTTGTGGCTAACACCGGGGAGCTGTTTTTT.

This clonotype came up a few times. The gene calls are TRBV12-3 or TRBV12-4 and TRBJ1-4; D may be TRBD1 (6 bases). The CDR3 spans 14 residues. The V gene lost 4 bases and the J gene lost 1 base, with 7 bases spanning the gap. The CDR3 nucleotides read TGTGCCAGCAGTTCCAGGGGAACTAATGAAAAACTGTTTTTT. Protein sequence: CASSSRGTNEKLFF.

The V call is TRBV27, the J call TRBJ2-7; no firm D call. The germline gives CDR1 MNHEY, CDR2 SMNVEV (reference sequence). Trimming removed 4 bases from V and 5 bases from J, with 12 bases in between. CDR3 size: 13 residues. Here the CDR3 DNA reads TGTGCCAGCAGTTCCCTAGGTTGGCACGAGCAGTACTTC. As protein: CASSSLGWHEQYF.

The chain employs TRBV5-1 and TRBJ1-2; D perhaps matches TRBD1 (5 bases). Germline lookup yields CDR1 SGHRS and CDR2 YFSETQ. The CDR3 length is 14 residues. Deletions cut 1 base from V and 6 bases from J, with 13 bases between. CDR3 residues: CASSLWWQGHGYTF. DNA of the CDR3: TGCGCCAGCAGCTTGTGGTGGCAGGGACATGGCTACACCTTC. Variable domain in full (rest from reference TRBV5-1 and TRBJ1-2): KAGVTQTPRYLIKTRGQQVTLSCSPISGHRSVSWYQQTPGQGLQFLFEYFSETQRNKGNFPGRFSGRQFSNSRSEMNVSTLELGDSALYLCASSLWWQGHGYTFGSGTRLTVV.

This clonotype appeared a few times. The DNA of the CDR3 is TGTGCCAGCATCTCCAGACAGAGGTATAGCAATCAGCCCCAGCATTTT. Translation: CASISRQRYSNQPQHF. The chain uses TRBV12-3 or TRBV12-4 and TRBJ1-5, with D tentatively TRBD1 (5 bases). The CDR3 totals 16 residues. V lost 7 bases and J lost 0, with 16 bases in between.

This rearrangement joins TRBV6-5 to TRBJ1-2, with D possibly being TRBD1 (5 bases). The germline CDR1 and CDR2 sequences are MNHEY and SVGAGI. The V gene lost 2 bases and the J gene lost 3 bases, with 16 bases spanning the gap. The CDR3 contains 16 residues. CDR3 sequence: CASSYERQPGYYGYTF. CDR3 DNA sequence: TGTGCCAGCAGTTACGAACGACAGCCCGGGTACTATGGCTACACCTTC.

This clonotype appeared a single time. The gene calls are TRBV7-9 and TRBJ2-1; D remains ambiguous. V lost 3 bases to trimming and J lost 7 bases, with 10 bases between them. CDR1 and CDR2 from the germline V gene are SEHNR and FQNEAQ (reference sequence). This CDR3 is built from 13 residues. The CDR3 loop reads CASSFIKRNEQFF. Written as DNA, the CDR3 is TGTGCCAGCAGCTTCATTAAACGAAATGAGCAGTTCTTC. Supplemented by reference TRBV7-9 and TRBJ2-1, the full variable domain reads DTGVSQNPRHKITKRGQNVTFRCDPISEHNRLYWYRQTLGQGPEFLTYFQNEAQLEKSRLLSDRFSAERPKGSFSTLEIQRTEQGDSAMYLCASSFIKRNEQFFGPGTRLTVL.

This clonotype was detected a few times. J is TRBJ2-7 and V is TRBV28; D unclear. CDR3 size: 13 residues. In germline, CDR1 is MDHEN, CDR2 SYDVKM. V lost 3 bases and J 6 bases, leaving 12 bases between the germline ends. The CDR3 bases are TGTGCCAGCAGTTTCATATCTGGGTTCGAGCAGTACTTC. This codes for CASSFISGFEQYF.

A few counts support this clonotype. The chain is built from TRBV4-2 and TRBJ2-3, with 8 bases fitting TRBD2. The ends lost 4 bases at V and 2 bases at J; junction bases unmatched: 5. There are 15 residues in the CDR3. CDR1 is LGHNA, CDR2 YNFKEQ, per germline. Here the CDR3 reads CASSRSGEFTDTQYF. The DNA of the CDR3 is TGTGCCAGCAGCCGTAGCGGGGAGTTCACAGATACGCAGTATTTT.

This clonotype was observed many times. CDR3 protein: CASSGSGDTDTQYF. CDR3 in DNA: TGTGCCAGCAGCGGAAGCGGGGACACAGATACGCAGTATTTT. The chain employs TRBV9 and TRBJ2-3, with 7 bases that match TRBD2. The CDR3 runs 14 residues. Germline lookup yields CDR1 SGDLS and CDR2 YYNGEE. V trimming: 3 bases; J trimming: 2 bases; junction bases outside the gene matches: 3.

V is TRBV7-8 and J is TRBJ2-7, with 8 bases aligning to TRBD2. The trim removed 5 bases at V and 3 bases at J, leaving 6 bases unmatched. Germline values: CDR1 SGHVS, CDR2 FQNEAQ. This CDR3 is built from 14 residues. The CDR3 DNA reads TGTGCCAGCAGCATCCGACTAGCGTTCTACGAGCAGTACTTC. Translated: CASSIRLAFYEQYF. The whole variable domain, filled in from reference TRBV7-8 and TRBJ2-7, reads GAGVSQSPRYKVAKRGQDVALRCDPISGHVSLFWYQQALGQGPEFLTYFQNEAQLDKSGLPSDRFFAERPEGSVSTLKIQRTQQEDSAVYLCASSIRLAFYEQYFGPGTRLTVT.

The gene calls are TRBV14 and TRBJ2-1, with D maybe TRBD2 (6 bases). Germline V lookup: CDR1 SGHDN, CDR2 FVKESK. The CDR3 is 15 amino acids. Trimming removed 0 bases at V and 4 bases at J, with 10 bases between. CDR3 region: CASSQDSGAYNEQFF. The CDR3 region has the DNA TGTGCCAGCAGCCAAGATAGCGGAGCGTACAATGAGCAGTTCTTC.

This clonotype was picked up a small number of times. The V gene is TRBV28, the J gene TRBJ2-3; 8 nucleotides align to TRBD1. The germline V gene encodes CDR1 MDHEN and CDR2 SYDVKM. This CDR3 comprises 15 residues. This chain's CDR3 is CAIEPQGAPIDTQYF. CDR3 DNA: TGTGCGATTGAACCCCAGGGGGCGCCGATAGATACGCAGTATTTT.

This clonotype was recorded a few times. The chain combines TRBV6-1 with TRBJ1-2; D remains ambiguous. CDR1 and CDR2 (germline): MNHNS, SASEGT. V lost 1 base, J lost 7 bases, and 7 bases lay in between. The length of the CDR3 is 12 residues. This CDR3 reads CASSEEAFGYTF. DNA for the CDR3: TGTGCCAGCAGTGAAGAAGCGTTTGGCTACACCTTC.